This TCR beta chain was identified during a study of vaccination and CD4 T cells after COVID-19. The CDR3 runs 13 residues. The germline V gene has CDR1 MNHEY and CDR2 SVGAGI. Unmatched junction bases numbered 3, after V lost 4 bases and J lost 3 bases. Documented treatment: approximately 11-day PBMC culture with coronavirus spike peptide pools or control peptides (ViraFEST assay). At the Johns Hopkins FTIC core, DNA taken from cultured CD4+ T cells was sequenced by way of the Oncomine TCR Beta short-read assay. Genomic DNA was taken out of cultured CD4+ T cells by extraction. TCRdb used MiXCR to reprocess the PCR reads, holding one entry per CDR3 protein. There are more than 10,000 distinct CDR3 sequences in the sample; around 40% occur only once, and about 20% lies in the top ten. Concerning this clonotype itself: Its specificity is unknown.

The clonotype comes from a human donor who had recovered from COVID-19. The V call is TRBV6-5, the J call TRBJ2-7, with 7 bases aligning to TRBD1. The input for sequencing was CD4+ T cells from blood, cultured in vitro, taken before SARS-CoV-2 vaccination. CDR3 residues: CASSFRTGYEQYF. The DNA for the CDR3 is TGTGCCAGCAGTTTTCGGACAGGCTACGAGCAGTACTTC.